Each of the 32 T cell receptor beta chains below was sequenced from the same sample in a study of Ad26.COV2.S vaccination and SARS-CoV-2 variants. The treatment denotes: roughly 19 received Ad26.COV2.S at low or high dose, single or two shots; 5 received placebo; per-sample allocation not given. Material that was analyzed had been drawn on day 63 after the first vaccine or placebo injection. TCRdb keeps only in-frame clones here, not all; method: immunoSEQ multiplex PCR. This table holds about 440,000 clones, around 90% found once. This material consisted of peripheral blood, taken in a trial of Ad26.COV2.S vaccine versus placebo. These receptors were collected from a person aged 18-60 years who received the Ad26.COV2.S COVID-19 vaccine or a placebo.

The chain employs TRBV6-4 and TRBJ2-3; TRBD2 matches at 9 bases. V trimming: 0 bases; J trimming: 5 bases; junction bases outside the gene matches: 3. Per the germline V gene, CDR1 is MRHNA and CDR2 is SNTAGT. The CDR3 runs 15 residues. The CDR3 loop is CASSDSTSGKDTQYF. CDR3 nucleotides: TGTGCCAGCAGTGACTCGACTAGCGGAAAAGATACGCAGTATTTT.

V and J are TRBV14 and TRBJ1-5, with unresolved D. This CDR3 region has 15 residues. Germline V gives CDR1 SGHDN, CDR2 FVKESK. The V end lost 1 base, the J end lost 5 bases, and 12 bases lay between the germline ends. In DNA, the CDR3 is TGTGCCAGCAGCCAAGGGCGACTGATTCATCAGCCCCAGCATTTT. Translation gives CASSQGRLIHQPQHF.

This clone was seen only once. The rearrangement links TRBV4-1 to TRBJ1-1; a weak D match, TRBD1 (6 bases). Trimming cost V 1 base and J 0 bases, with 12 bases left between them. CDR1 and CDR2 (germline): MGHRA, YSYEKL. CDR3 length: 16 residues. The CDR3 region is CASSQGQGSLNTEAFF. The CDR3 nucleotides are TGCGCCAGCAGCCAAGGGCAGGGGTCGTTGAACACTGAAGCTTTCTTT.

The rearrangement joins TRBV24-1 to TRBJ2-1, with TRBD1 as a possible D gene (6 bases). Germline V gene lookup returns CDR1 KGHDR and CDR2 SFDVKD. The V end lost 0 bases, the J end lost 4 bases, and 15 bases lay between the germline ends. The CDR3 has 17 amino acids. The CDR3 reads CATSDLGAGESYNEQFF. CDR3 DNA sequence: TGTGCCACCAGTGATTTGGGCGCAGGGGAATCATACAATGAGCAGTTCTTC.

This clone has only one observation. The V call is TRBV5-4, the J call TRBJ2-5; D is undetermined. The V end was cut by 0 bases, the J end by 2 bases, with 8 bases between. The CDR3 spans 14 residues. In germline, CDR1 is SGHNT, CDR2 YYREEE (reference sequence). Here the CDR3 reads CASSLAAGQETQYF. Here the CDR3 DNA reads TGTGCCAGCAGCTTGGCGGCAGGACAAGAGACCCAGTACTTC.

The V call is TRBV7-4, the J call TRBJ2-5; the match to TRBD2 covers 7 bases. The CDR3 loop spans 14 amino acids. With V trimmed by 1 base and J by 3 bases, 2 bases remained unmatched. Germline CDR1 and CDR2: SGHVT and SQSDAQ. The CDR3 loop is CASSLGTSKETQYF. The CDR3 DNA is TGTGCCAGCAGCTTAGGGACTAGTAAAGAGACCCAGTACTTC.

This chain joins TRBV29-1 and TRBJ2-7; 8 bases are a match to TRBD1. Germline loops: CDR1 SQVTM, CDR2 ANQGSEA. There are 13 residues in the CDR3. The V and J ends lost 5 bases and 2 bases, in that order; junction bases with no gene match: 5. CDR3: CSVIGQGPYEQYF. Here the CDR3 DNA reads TGCAGCGTTATCGGACAGGGCCCCTACGAGCAGTACTTC.

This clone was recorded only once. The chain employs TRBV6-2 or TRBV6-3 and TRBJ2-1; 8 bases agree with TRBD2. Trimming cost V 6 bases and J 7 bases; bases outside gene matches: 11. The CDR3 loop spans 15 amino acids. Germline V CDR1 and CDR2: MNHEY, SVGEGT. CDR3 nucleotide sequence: TGTGCCAGCAGCCCTACTAGCGGTCCGGGTAATGAGCAGTTCTTC. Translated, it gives CASSPTSGPGNEQFF.

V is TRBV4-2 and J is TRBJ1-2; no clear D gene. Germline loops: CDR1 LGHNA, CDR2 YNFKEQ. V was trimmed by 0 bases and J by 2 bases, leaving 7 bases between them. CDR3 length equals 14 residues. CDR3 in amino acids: CASSQENSNYGYTF. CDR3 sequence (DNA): TGTGCCAGCAGCCAAGAGAACAGCAACTATGGCTACACCTTC.

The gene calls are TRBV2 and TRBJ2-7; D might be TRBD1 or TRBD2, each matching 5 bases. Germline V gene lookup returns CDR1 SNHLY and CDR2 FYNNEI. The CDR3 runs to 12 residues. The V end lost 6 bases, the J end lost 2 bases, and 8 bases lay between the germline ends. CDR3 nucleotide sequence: TGTGCCAGCAGGGGGACGGCCTACGAGCAGTACTTC. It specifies CASRGTAYEQYF.

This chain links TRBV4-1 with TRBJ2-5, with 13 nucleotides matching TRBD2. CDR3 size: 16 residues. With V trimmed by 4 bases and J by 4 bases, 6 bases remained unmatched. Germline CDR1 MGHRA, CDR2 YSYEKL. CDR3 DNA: TGCGCCAGCAGCCTAGGACTAGCGGGAGCAGGAGAGACCCAGTACTTC. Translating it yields CASSLGLAGAGETQYF.

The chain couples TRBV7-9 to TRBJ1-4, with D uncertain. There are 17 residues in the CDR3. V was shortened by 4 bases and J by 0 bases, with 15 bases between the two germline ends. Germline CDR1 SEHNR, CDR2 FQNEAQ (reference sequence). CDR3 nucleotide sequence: TGTGCCAGCAGCTCTAGGCAAGGGCGAGCAACTAATGAAAAACTGTTTTTT. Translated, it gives CASSSRQGRATNEKLFF.

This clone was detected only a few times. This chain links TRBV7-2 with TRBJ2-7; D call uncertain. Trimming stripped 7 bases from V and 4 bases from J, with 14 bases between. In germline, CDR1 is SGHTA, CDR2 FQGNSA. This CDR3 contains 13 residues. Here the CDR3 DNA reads TGTGCCAGCACCAGTTTGTTCGGGTACGAGCAGTACTTC. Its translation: CASTSLFGYEQYF.

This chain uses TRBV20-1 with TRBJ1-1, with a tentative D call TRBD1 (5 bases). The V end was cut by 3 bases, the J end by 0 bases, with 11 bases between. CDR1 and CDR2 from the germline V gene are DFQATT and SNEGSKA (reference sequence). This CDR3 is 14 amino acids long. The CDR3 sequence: CSASDGAMNTEAFF. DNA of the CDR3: TGCAGTGCTAGTGACGGGGCAATGAACACTGAAGCTTTCTTT.

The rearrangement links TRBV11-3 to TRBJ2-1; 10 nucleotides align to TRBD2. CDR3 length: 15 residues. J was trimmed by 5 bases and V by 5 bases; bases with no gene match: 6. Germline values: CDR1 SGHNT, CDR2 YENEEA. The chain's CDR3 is CASSRGTSVDNEQFF. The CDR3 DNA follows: TGTGCCAGCAGCCGCGGGACTAGCGTTGACAATGAGCAGTTCTTC. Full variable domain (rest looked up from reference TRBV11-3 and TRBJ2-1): EAGVVQSPRYKIIEKKQPVAFWCNPISGHNTLYWYLQNLGQGPELLIRYENEEAVDDSQLPKDRFSAERLKGVDSTLKIQPAELGDSAVYLCASSRGTSVDNEQFFGPGTRLTVL.

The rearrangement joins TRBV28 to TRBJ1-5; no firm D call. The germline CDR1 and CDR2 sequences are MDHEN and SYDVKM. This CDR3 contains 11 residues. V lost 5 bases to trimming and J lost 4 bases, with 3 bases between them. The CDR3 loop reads CASSGNQPQHF. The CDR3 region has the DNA TGTGCCAGCAGTGGGAATCAGCCCCAGCATTTT.

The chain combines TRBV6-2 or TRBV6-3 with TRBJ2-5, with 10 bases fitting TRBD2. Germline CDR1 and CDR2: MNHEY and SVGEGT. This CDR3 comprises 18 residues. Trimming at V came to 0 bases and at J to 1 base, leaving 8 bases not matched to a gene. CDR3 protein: CASSYSSSGRLLQETQYF. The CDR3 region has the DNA TGTGCCAGCAGTTACTCGTCTAGCGGGAGACTCCTCCAAGAGACCCAGTACTTC.

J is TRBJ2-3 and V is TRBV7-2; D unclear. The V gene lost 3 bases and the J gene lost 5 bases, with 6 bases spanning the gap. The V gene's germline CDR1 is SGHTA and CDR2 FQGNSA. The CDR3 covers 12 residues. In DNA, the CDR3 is TGTGCCAGCAGCTTGGAGTTAGATACGCAGTATTTT. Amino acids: CASSLELDTQYF. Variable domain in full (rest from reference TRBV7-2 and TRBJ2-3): GAGVSQSPSNKVTEKGKDVELRCDPISGHTALYWYRQSLGQGLEFLIYFQGNSAPDKSGLPSDRFSAERTGGSVSTLTIQRTQQEDSAVYLCASSLELDTQYFGPGTRLTVL.

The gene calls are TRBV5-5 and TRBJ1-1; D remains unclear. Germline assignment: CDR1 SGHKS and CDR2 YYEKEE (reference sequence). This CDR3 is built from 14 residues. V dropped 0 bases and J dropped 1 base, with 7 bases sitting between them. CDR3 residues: CASSLDPGNTEAFF. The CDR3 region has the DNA TGTGCCAGCAGCTTGGATCCAGGGAACACTGAAGCTTTCTTT.

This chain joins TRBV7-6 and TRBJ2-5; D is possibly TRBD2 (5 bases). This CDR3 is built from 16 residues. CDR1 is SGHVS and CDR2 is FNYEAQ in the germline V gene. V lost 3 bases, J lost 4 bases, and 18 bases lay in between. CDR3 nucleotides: TGTGCCAGCAGCTTTTCCCGGACCGAGGCGGGAGAGACCCAGTACTTC. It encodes CASSFSRTEAGETQYF.

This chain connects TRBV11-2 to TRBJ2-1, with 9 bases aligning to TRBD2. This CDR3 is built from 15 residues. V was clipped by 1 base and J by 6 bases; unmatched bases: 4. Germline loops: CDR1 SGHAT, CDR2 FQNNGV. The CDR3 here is CASSLGPSGTNEQFF. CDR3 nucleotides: TGTGCCAGCAGCTTAGGGCCTAGCGGGACCAATGAGCAGTTCTTC.

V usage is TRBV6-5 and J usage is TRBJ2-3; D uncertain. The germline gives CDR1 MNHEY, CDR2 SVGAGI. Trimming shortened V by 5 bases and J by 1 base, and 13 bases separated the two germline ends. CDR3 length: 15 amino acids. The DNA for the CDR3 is TGTGCCAGCAGTCTTCTAGTCGAGCGCACAGATACGCAGTATTTT. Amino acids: CASSLLVERTDTQYF.

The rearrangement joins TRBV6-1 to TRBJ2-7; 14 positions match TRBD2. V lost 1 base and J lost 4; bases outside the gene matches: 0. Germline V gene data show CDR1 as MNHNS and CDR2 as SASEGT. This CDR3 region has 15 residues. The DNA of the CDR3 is TGTGCCAGCAGTGAAGGACTAGCGGGAGGGTACGAGCAGTACTTC. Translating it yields CASSEGLAGGYEQYF.

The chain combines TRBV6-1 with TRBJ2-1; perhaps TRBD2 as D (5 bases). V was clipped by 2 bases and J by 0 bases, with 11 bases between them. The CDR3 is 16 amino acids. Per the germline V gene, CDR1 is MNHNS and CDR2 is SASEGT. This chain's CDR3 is CASSELASSSYNEQFF. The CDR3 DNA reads TGTGCCAGCAGTGAACTAGCCTCGAGCTCCTACAATGAGCAGTTCTTC.

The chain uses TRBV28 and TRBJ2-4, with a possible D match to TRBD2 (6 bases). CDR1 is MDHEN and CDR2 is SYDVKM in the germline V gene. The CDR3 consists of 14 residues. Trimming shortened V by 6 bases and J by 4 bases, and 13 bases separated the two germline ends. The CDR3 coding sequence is TGTGCCAGCAGCCCGATGACTAGTAAAAACATTCAGTACTTC. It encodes CASSPMTSKNIQYF. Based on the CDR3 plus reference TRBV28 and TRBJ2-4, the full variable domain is DVKVTQSSRYLVKRTGEKVFLECVQDMDHENMFWYRQDPGLGLRLIYFSYDVKMKEKGDIPEGYSVSREKKERFSLILESASTNQTSMYLCASSPMTSKNIQYFGAGTRLSVL.

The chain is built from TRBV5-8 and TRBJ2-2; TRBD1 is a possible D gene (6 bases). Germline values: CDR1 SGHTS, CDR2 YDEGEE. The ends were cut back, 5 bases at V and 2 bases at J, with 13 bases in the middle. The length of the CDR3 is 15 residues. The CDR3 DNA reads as TGTGCCAGCAGACCGGGACACCTAAACACCGGGGAGCTGTTTTTT. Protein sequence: CASRPGHLNTGELFF.

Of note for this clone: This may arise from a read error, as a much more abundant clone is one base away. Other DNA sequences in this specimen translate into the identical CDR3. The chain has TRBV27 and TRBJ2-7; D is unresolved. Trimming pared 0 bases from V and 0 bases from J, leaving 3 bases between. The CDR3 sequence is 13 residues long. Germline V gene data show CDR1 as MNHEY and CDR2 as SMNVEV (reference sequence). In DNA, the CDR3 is TGTGCCAGCAGTTTATCCCTCTCCTACGAGCAGTACTTC. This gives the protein CASSLSLSYEQYF.

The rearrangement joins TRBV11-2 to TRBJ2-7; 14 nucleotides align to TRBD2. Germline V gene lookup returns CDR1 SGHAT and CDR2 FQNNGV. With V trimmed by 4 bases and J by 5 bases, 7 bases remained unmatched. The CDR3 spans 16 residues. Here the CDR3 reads CASSSWGLAGENEQYF. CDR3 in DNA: TGTGCCAGCAGCTCGTGGGGACTAGCGGGAGAGAACGAGCAGTACTTC.

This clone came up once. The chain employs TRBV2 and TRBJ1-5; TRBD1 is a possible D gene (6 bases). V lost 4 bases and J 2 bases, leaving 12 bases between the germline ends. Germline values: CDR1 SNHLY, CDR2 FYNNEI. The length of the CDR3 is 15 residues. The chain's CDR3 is CASSGAGAGNQPQHF. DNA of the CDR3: TGTGCCAGCAGTGGAGCGGGGGCAGGCAATCAGCCCCAGCATTTT.

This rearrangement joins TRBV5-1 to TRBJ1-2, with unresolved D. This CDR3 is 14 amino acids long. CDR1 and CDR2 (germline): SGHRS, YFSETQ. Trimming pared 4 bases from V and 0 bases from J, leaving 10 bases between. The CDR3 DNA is TGCGCCAGCAGCACTACCGGGACTAACTATGGCTACACCTTC. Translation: CASSTTGTNYGYTF.

CDR3 DNA sequence: TGCAGCGTTGGATTGGGCAGGGGATTCAACGAGCAGTACTTC. This translates into CSVGLGRGFNEQYF. The genes are TRBV29-1 and TRBJ2-7, with D maybe TRBD1 (6 bases). Per the germline V gene, CDR1 is SQVTM and CDR2 is ANQGSEA. V was cut by 4 bases and J by 5 bases, with 18 bases left in between. The CDR3 is 14 residues long.

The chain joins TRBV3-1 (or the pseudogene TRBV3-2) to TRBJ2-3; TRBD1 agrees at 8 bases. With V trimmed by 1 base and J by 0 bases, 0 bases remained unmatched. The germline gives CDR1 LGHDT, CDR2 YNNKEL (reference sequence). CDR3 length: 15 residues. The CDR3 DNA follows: TGTGCCAGCAGCCAAGGACAGGGGAGCACAGATACGCAGTATTTT. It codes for CASSQGQGSTDTQYF.